Each of the 11 T cell receptor beta chains below was sequenced from the same sample in a study of blood T cell repertoires in COVID-19. The repertoire was sequenced with immunoSEQ multiplex PCR; TCRdb's copy has only in-frame clones and lacks some. The repertoire holds over 30,000 clones, with about nine tenths as singletons. The specimen sequenced was peripheral blood. These receptors came from a man at least 80 years old with active COVID-19.

V usage is TRBV5-1 and J usage is TRBJ2-2, with a tentative D call TRBD2 (6 bases). Germline V gene data show CDR1 as SGHRS and CDR2 as YFSETQ. This CDR3 is built from 14 residues. The germline V and J ends were trimmed by 2 bases and 7 bases, with 12 bases remaining between them. CDR3: CASSLSAGNGELFF. The CDR3 DNA reads TGCGCCAGCAGCTTATCGGCGGGAAACGGGGAGCTGTTTTTT.

The chain is built from TRBV25-1 and TRBJ2-5; D perhaps matches TRBD1 (5 bases). Per the germline V gene, CDR1 is MGHDK and CDR2 is SYGVNS. This CDR3 contains 13 residues. Trimming stripped 4 bases from V and 0 bases from J, with 6 bases between. The DNA of the CDR3 is TGTGCCAGCAGTGTACAGGACCAAGAGACCCAGTACTTC. Its translation: CASSVQDQETQYF.

This chain uses TRBV6-1 with TRBJ2-7; 11 bases agree with TRBD1. The J segment lost 9 bases and the V segment lost 3 bases, leaving 16 bases of the junction unmatched. The V gene's germline CDR1 is MNHNS and CDR2 SASEGT. The CDR3 covers 17 residues. DNA for the CDR3: TGTGCCAGCAGTGATACGTTTTGGGGACAGGGGGGGAACGGGCAGTACTTC. Amino acids: CASSDTFWGQGGNGQYF.

This clone was detected only a few times. The chain uses TRBV25-1 and TRBJ2-6; no definite D call. Trimming took 4 bases from V and 0 from J, leaving 4 bases between them. The CDR3 runs 14 residues. The germline V gene has CDR1 MGHDK and CDR2 SYGVNS. The CDR3: CASSVSSGANVLTF. The CDR3 DNA sequence: TGTGCCAGCAGTGTTAGCTCTGGGGCCAACGTCCTGACTTTC.

This clone was found a few times. The chain joins TRBV5-8 to TRBJ2-7; tentatively, D is TRBD1 (6 bases). CDR1 and CDR2 from the germline V gene are SGHTS and YDEGEE. With 4 bases removed from V and 1 base from J, the gap between germline ends came to 15 bases. The length of the CDR3 is 15 residues. The CDR3 DNA is TGTGCCAGCAGCCATTACAGGGCTGGGTCCTACGAGCAGTACTTC. It is translated as CASSHYRAGSYEQYF. Supplemented by reference TRBV5-8 and TRBJ2-7, the full variable domain reads EAGVTQSPTHLIKTRGQQATLRCSPISGHTSVYWYQQALGLGLQFLLWYDEGEERNRGNFPPRFSGRQFPNYSSELNVNALELEDSALYLCASSHYRAGSYEQYFGPGTRLTVT.

The genes are TRBV27 and TRBJ2-1; no clear D. The germline V gene encodes CDR1 MNHEY and CDR2 SMNVEV (reference sequence). This CDR3 has 13 amino acids. Trimming cost V 1 base and J 8 bases, with 9 bases left between them. The CDR3, as DNA: TGTGCCAGCAGTTTATACACGTTTGATGAGCAGTTCTTC. As protein: CASSLYTFDEQFF.

This clone has only a few counts. The chain recombines TRBV6-6 with TRBJ2-1; 11 nucleotides align to TRBD2. This CDR3 contains 19 residues. The germline CDR1 and CDR2 sequences are MNHNY and SVGAGI (reference sequence). The V and J ends lost 5 bases and 2 bases, in that order; junction bases with no gene match: 14. CDR3 nucleotides: TGTGCCAGCAGTCCGACTAGCGGGGTAATGACTTTCACCTACAATGAGCAGTTCTTC. This encodes CASSPTSGVMTFTYNEQFF.

The gene calls are TRBV15 and TRBJ2-1; D is undetermined. Germline V lookup: CDR1 LNHNV, CDR2 YYDKDF (reference sequence). This CDR3 is 12 amino acids long. V lost 0 bases to trimming and J lost 12 bases, with 9 bases between them. This CDR3 is CATSRDDEAQFF. CDR3 in DNA: TGTGCCACCAGCAGAGATGACGAGGCGCAGTTCTTC.

V is TRBV18 and J is TRBJ2-7; D not resolved. Deletions cut 3 bases from V and 0 bases from J, with 9 bases between. The germline gives CDR1 KGHSH, CDR2 LQKENI. CDR3 length: 14 amino acids. DNA for the CDR3: TGTGCCAGCTCACCCCCGTCGAGCTCCTACGAGCAGTACTTC. It codes for CASSPPSSSYEQYF.

The chain is built from TRBV7-2 and TRBJ2-3; 8 bases are a match to TRBD1. V shed 5 bases, J shed 3 bases, and the junction held 16 bases outside the gene matches. CDR1 and CDR2 (germline): SGHTA, FQGNSA. The CDR3 runs 18 residues. The CDR3 DNA reads TGTGCCAGCAGCAGCCGCCGGAACACAGGGGGTCGGACAGATACGCAGTATTTT. It translates to CASSSRRNTGGRTDTQYF.

The rearrangement uses TRBV2 and TRBJ2-1, with TRBD1 matching 8 bases. Germline V gene data show CDR1 as SNHLY and CDR2 as FYNNEI. This CDR3 has 12 residues. Unmatched junction bases numbered 0, after V lost 3 bases and J lost 8 bases. CDR3 residues: CASSEDRDEQFF. The CDR3 DNA sequence: TGTGCCAGCAGTGAGGACAGGGATGAGCAGTTCTTC.